This TCR beta chain was documented in a study of CD8 T cells in ankylosing spondylitis. Whole-study results and caveats: Reactive arthritis synovial fluid and blood were previously reported to contain some motif variants.

TCRdb reanalysed the 5' RACE reads using MiXCR and keeps one entry per CDR3 protein. Of roughly 130,000 distinct CDR3 sequences in the sample, roughly an eighth were seen once. About this clonotype itself: Its antigen is undetermined.

In germline, CDR1 is SGHRS, CDR2 YFSETQ. V shed 4 bases and J shed 2 bases, with 15 bases lying between them. CDR3 size: 15 residues. The V gene is TRBV5-1, the J gene TRBJ1-1; possible D gene TRBD1, 6 bases. Sequenced input: blood, either unsorted or a sorted T cell fraction (not recorded which). The sequence was obtained from a female donor with ankylosing spondylitis or in good health (not recorded which). The CDR3 loop is CASSPTQGINTEAFF. The CDR3 DNA follows: TGCGCCAGCAGCCCAACCCAGGGGATAAACACTGAAGCTTTCTTT.